This paragraph covers one TCR beta chain sequence. Regarding time point: newly diagnosed, previously untreated cHL patient sample. A comparison was provided by newly diagnosed, untreated classical Hodgkin lymphoma PBMCs. These data come from a study of PD-1 blockade in classical Hodgkin lymphoma. Assay used: immunoSEQ multiplex PCR; TCRdb lists only in-frame clones, some missing. The repertoire holds tens of thousands of clones, with 85% to 95% as singletons. The length of the CDR3 is 14 residues. V shed 6 bases, J shed 5 bases, and the junction held 6 bases outside the gene matches. The germline gives CDR1 SNHLY, CDR2 FYNNEI.

This TCR was sampled from a human donor with classical Hodgkin lymphoma. The V gene is TRBV2, the J gene TRBJ2-7; 11 bases line up with TRBD2. Sequenced sample: peripheral blood mononuclear cells (PBMCs). The CDR3 here is CASRATSGDDEQYF. CDR3 nucleotide sequence: TGTGCCAGCAGGGCGACTAGCGGGGACGACGAGCAGTACTTC.